This T cell receptor (beta chain) was observed in a study of cytomegalovirus exposure and HLA in healthy donors. Turning to the study itself: Out of 398 genotyped donors, roughly 80% belonged to the Caucasian-associated ancestry cluster.

PCR used 60 Vbeta primers and 13 Jbeta primers. Clones were read by immunoSEQ multiplex PCR, and TCRdb kept only the in-frame ones, dropping some. In the table there are roughly 150,000 clones, approximately 81% of which are singletons. This receptor was taken from a boy aged 2 to 9 in good health and CMV-seronegative. The sequencing sample was made of PBMCs.

The CDR3 is CASSLELWLDYGYTF. DNA for the CDR3: TGTGCCAGCAGCTTAGAATTATGGCTGGACTATGGCTACACCTTC. This chain uses TRBV7-2 with TRBJ1-2; D unresolved. The germline V gene encodes CDR1 SGHTA and CDR2 FQGNSA. The CDR3 consists of 15 residues. The V gene lost 1 base and the J gene lost 3 bases, with 12 bases spanning the gap.